The 21 T cell receptor beta chains below were found in one sample sequenced in a study of PD-1 blockade in classical Hodgkin lymphoma. The table came from immunoSEQ multiplex PCR; TCRdb's copy has only in-frame clones and leaves some out. This table holds 31,000 or so clones, 85% found once. Each patient's relapse followed autologous stem cell transplantation, and brentuximab vedotin exposure varied. Purified CD4+ T cells were obtained from thawed PBMCs through magnetic negative selection. The sample in question was CD4+ T cells from blood, obtained at baseline. These receptors were collected from a human donor with classical Hodgkin lymphoma.

V usage is TRBV2 and J usage is TRBJ2-5; no reliable D call. Trimming took 7 bases from V and 5 from J, leaving 11 bases between them. Germline V gene sequence: CDR1 SNHLY, CDR2 FYNNEI. The length of the CDR3 is 12 residues. The CDR3 DNA is TGTGCCAGCACGTGGGCGGTGGAGACCCAGTACTTC. It translates to CASTWAVETQYF.

The V gene is TRBV27, the J gene TRBJ1-1, with D tentatively TRBD1 (6 bases). Germline V gene lookup returns CDR1 MNHEY and CDR2 SMNVEV (reference sequence). The length of the CDR3 is 14 residues. Trimming pared 6 bases from V and 1 base from J, leaving 12 bases between. For the CDR3, the DNA is TGTGCCAGCAGGTACGGACAGACGAACACTGAAGCTTTCTTT. It specifies CASRYGQTNTEAFF.

The chain is built from TRBV18 and TRBJ1-1; no clear D gene. V was trimmed by 5 bases and J by 7 bases, leaving 8 bases between them. The CDR3 totals 11 residues. Germline assignment: CDR1 KGHSH and CDR2 LQKENI. As DNA, the CDR3 is TGTGCCAGCTCATCATCAGTTGAAGCTTTCTTT. Amino acid sequence: CASSSSVEAFF.

V is TRBV7-2 and J is TRBJ2-1; possible D gene TRBD2, 7 bases. V lost 4 bases, J lost 9 bases, and 22 bases lay in between. Per the germline V gene, CDR1 is SGHTA and CDR2 is FQGNSA. The CDR3 is 16 residues long. CDR3 sequence reads: CASSSQGLAEMPEQFF. CDR3 bases: TGTGCCAGCAGCTCCCAGGGGCTAGCGGAAATGCCTGAGCAGTTCTTC.

This clone was seen only a few times. J is TRBJ1-2 and V is TRBV6-1; 7 bases agree with TRBD1. Germline V gene data show CDR1 as MNHNS and CDR2 as SASEGT. CDR3 length equals 16 residues. V dropped 4 bases and J dropped 0; count of bases not matched to a gene: 8. CDR3 loop: CASSGGGQKPNYGYTF. CDR3 nucleotides: TGTGCCAGCAGTGGTGGGGGACAGAAGCCTAACTATGGCTACACCTTC.

V and J are TRBV7-2 and TRBJ2-1; possible D gene TRBD1, 6 bases. Deletions cut 1 base from V and 4 bases from J, with 11 bases between. This CDR3 has 15 amino acids. The germline V gene encodes CDR1 SGHTA and CDR2 FQGNSA. CDR3 nucleotide sequence: TGTGCCAGCAGCTTAGAGGGACACTCATACAATGAGCAGTTCTTC. Protein product: CASSLEGHSYNEQFF.

The chain links TRBV28 to TRBJ2-3; D not certain. Germline V gives CDR1 MDHEN, CDR2 SYDVKM. The CDR3 has 14 residues. Trimming stripped 4 bases from V and 1 base from J, with 9 bases between. The CDR3 DNA reads as TGTGCCAGCAGTTCCCCCGCCCGCACAGATACGCAGTATTTT. Protein product: CASSSPARTDTQYF.

The gene calls are TRBV2 and TRBJ1-5; 9 nucleotides line up with TRBD1. Germline CDR1 and CDR2: SNHLY and FYNNEI. The V and J ends lost 6 bases and 4 bases, in that order; junction bases with no gene match: 4. The CDR3 covers 14 residues. CDR3: CASRKDRGNQPQHF. The CDR3 DNA reads as TGTGCCAGCAGAAAGGACAGGGGTAATCAGCCCCAGCATTTT.

CDR3 residues: CASSLQEGGYTF. The CDR3, as DNA: TGTGCCAGCAGTTTACAAGAGGGTGGCTACACCTTC. The chain has TRBV28 and TRBJ1-2; D call uncertain. V gave up 2 bases and J gave up 7 bases, with 8 bases separating them. CDR3 length equals 12 residues. The germline CDR1 and CDR2 sequences are MDHEN and SYDVKM.

The rearrangement links TRBV7-9 to TRBJ1-1; weak D call: TRBD1 (5 bases). The CDR3 sequence is 17 residues long. V lost 1 base to trimming and J lost 1 base, with 16 bases between them. Germline-derived CDR1 and CDR2 are SEHNR and FQNEAQ (reference sequence). CDR3 loop: CASSLVREWRGNTEAFF. The DNA of the CDR3 is TGTGCCAGCAGCTTAGTAAGGGAGTGGAGGGGGAACACTGAAGCTTTCTTT. The full variable domain, rest sourced from reference TRBV7-9 and TRBJ1-1, is DTGVSQNPRHKITKRGQNVTFRCDPISEHNRLYWYRQTLGQGPEFLTYFQNEAQLEKSRLLSDRFSAERPKGSFSTLEIQRTEQGDSAMYLCASSLVREWRGNTEAFFGQGTRLTVV.

V is TRBV25-1 and J is TRBJ1-3; D is possibly TRBD1 (5 bases). V was shortened by 4 bases and J by 0 bases, with 10 bases between the two germline ends. CDR1 and CDR2 from the germline V gene are MGHDK and SYGVNS. There are 15 residues in the CDR3. The CDR3 sequence is CASSVAGSSGNTIYF. DNA of the CDR3: TGTGCCAGCAGTGTGGCAGGGAGCTCTGGAAACACCATATATTTT.

This sequence joins TRBV7-2 and TRBJ2-2; tentative D call: TRBD2 (6 bases). This CDR3 is built from 15 residues. V was clipped by 6 bases and J by 0 bases, with 11 bases between them. Per the germline V gene, CDR1 is SGHTA and CDR2 is FQGNSA. The CDR3 loop reads CASRPLATNTGELFF. CDR3 DNA: TGTGCCAGCAGACCTCTAGCGACGAACACCGGGGAGCTGTTTTTT.

The genes are TRBV5-4 and TRBJ1-4; weak D call: TRBD1 (5 bases). Trimming removed 4 bases at V and 4 bases at J, with 11 bases between. CDR1 is SGHNT and CDR2 is YYREEE in the germline V gene (reference sequence). There are 14 residues in the CDR3. CDR3: CASSPDTDNEKLFF. The CDR3 DNA reads TGTGCCAGCAGCCCGGACACTGATAATGAAAAACTGTTTTTT.

V and J are TRBV4-2 and TRBJ2-7, with D maybe TRBD1 (6 bases). The germline V and J ends were trimmed by 0 bases and 3 bases, with 9 bases remaining between them. Germline CDR1 is LGHNA and CDR2 is YNFKEQ. The CDR3 contains 14 residues. The CDR3 DNA reads as TGTGCCAGCAGCCAAGATGCGACAGGCTACGAGCAGTACTTC. It is translated as CASSQDATGYEQYF.

The rearrangement links TRBV19 to TRBJ2-1; 15 nucleotides align to TRBD2. Germline-derived CDR1 and CDR2 are LNHDA and SQIVND (reference sequence). J lost 3 bases, V lost 4 bases, and 10 bases had no gene match. This CDR3 contains 19 residues. CDR3 region: CASSRWTSGRAGFYNEQFF. Here the CDR3 DNA reads TGTGCCAGTAGTAGATGGACTAGCGGGAGGGCCGGTTTCTACAATGAGCAGTTCTTC.

This clone was seen a few times. The rearrangement uses TRBV5-4 and TRBJ2-1; D gene unclear. This CDR3 is 15 amino acids long. V lost 0 bases to trimming and J lost 4 bases, with 11 bases between them. Germline CDR1 and CDR2: SGHNT and YYREEE (reference sequence). The CDR3: CASSLDRVGYNEQFF. CDR3 in DNA: TGTGCCAGCAGCTTGGATCGGGTTGGGTACAATGAGCAGTTCTTC.

The genes are TRBV27 and TRBJ2-3; 8 bases are shared with TRBD2. Germline V lookup: CDR1 MNHEY, CDR2 SMNVEV (reference sequence). J gave up 5 bases and V 2 bases, and 6 bases lay outside the gene matches. This CDR3 is 15 amino acids long. Here the CDR3 reads CASSLIHTSGDTQYF. CDR3 coding DNA: TGTGCCAGCAGTTTAATCCATACTAGCGGAGATACGCAGTATTTT.

The rearrangement links TRBV6-5 to TRBJ1-2, with 10 nucleotides matching TRBD1. Germline lookup yields CDR1 MNHEY and CDR2 SVGAGI. The CDR3 loop spans 15 amino acids. V shed 3 bases, J shed 4 bases, and the junction held 5 bases outside the gene matches. The CDR3 nucleotides read TGTGCCAGCAGTTATAGGGACAGGGGCGGCTATGGCTACACCTTC. This translates into CASSYRDRGGYGYTF.

The V gene is TRBV18, the J gene TRBJ2-5; 8 positions match TRBD2. TRBJ2-7 explains the end of the DNA better; the J call may be wrong. CDR3 length: 14 amino acids. The V gene's germline CDR1 is KGHSH and CDR2 LQKENI. CDR3 coding DNA: TGTGCCAGCTCACCAGAGACGGGGGGGTACGAGCAGTACTTC. It specifies CASSPETGGYEQYF.

CDR3 coding DNA: TGTGCCAGCAGCCAAGATTTTCCCGAGCCCTACGAGCAGTACTTC. This translates into CASSQDFPEPYEQYF. V usage is TRBV14 and J usage is TRBJ2-7; D is undetermined. CDR1 SGHDN and CDR2 FVKESK come from the germline V gene. The CDR3 sequence is 15 residues long. Trimming left V 0 bases short and J 2 bases short, with 11 bases between.

This chain links TRBV6-6 with TRBJ1-1; tentatively, D is TRBD1 (5 bases). Germline CDR1 and CDR2: MNHNY and SVGAGI (reference sequence). With 6 bases removed from V and 0 bases from J, the gap between germline ends came to 14 bases. This CDR3 is 15 amino acids long. CDR3 sequence (DNA): TGTGCCAGCAGCCTCGGGGGGATAATGAACACTGAAGCTTTCTTT. This translates into CASSLGGIMNTEAFF.